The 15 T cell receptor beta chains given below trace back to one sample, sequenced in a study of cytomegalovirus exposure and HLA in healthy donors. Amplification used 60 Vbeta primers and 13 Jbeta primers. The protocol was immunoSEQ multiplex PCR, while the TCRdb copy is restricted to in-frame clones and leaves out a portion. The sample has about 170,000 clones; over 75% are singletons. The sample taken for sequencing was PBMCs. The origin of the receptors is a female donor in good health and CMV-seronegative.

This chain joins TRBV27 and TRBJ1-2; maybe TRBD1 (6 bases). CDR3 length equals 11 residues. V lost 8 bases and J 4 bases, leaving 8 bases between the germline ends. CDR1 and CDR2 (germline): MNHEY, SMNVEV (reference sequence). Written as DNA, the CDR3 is TGTGCCAGCCGGACAGCCTATGGCTACACCTTC. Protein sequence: CASRTAYGYTF.

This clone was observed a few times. The DNA of the CDR3 is TGTGCCAGCAGCTTAGTAGGTACAGGTCAAGAGACCCAGTACTTC. Translated, it gives CASSLVGTGQETQYF. The V gene is TRBV11-1, the J gene TRBJ2-5, with D possibly matching TRBD1 (5 bases). The CDR3 contains 15 residues. Looked up from germline, CDR1 is SGHAT and CDR2 is FQDESV (reference sequence). V lost 1 base and J lost 2, with 11 bases in between.

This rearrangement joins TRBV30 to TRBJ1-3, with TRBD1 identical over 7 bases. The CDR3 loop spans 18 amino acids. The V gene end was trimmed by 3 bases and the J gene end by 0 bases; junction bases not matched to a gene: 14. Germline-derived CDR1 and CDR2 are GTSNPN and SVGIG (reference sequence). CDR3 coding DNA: TGTGCCTGGAGCCTAAAAGATGGACAGGATCTCTCTGGAAACACCATATATTTT. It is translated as CAWSLKDGQDLSGNTIYF.

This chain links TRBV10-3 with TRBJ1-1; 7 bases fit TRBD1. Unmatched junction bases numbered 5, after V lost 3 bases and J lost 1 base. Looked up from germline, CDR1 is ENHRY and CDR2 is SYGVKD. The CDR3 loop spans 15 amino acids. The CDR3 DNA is TGTGCCATCAGTGATTCAGGGGGAAAGAACACTGAAGCTTTCTTT. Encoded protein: CAISDSGGKNTEAFF.

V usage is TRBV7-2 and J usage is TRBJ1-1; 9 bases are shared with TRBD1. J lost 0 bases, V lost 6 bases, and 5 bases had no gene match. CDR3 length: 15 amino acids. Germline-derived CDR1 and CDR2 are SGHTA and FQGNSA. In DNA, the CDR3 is TGTGCCAGCAGTGTACAGGGGGCGGTGAACACTGAAGCTTTCTTT. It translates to CASSVQGAVNTEAFF.

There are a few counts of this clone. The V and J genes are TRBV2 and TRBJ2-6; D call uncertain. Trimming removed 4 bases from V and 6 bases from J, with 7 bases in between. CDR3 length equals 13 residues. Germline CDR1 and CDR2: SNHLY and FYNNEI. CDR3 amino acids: CASSVVSANVLTF. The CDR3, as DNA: TGTGCCAGCAGTGTCGTGTCGGCCAACGTCCTGACTTTC.

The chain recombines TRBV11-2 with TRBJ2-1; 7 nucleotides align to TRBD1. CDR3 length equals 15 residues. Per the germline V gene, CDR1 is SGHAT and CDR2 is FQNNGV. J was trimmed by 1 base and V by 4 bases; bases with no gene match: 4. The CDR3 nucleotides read TGTGCCAGCAGCTCTGGACAGGAGTCCTACAATGAGCAGTTCTTC. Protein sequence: CASSSGQESYNEQFF.

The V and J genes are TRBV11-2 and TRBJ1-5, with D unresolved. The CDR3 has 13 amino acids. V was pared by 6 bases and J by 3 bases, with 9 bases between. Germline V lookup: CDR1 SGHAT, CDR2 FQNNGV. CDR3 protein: CASSSGNNQPQHF. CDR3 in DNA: TGTGCCAGCAGTTCAGGAAACAATCAGCCCCAGCATTTT.

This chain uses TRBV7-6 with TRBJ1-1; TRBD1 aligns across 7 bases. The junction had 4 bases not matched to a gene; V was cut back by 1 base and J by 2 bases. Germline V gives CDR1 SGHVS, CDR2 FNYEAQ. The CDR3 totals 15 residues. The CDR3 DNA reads TGTGCCAGCAGCTTAGTGGAGGGGGCTAACACTGAAGCTTTCTTT. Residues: CASSLVEGANTEAFF. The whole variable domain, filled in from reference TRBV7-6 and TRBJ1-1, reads GAGVSQSPRYKVTKRGQDVALRCDPISGHVSLYWYRQALGQGPEFLTYFNYEAQQDKSGLPNDRFSAERPEGSISTLTIQRTEQRDSAMYRCASSLVEGANTEAFFGQGTRLTVV.

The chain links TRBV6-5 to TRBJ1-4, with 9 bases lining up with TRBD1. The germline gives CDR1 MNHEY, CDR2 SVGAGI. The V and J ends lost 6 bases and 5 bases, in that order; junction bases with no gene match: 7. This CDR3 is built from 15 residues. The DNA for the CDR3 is TGTGCCAGCAGGCCCCGGGACAGGGTAAATGAAAAACTGTTTTTT. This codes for CASRPRDRVNEKLFF.

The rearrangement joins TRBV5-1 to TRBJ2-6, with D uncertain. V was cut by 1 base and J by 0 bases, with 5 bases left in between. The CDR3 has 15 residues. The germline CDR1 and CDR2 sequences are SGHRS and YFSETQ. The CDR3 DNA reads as TGCGCCAGCAGCTTGCGGAGCTCTGGGGCCAACGTCCTGACTTTC. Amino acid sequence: CASSLRSSGANVLTF.

CDR3 in amino acids: CASGGGASGAYNEQFF. The CDR3 DNA sequence: TGTGCCAGCGGAGGCGGGGCTAGCGGGGCCTACAATGAGCAGTTCTTC. The chain carries TRBV6-6 and TRBJ2-1, with TRBD2 matching over 9 bases. V lost 8 bases to trimming and J lost 2 bases; unmatched junction nucleotides: 10. CDR3 length equals 16 residues. Germline values: CDR1 MNHNY, CDR2 SVGAGI (reference sequence).

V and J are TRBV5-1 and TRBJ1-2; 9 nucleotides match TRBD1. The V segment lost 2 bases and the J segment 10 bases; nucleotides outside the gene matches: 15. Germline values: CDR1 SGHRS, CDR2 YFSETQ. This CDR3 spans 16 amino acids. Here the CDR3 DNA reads TGCGCCAGCAGCTTAAGCTTCGGACAGGGGCCGACAGACTACACCTTC. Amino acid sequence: CASSLSFGQGPTDYTF.

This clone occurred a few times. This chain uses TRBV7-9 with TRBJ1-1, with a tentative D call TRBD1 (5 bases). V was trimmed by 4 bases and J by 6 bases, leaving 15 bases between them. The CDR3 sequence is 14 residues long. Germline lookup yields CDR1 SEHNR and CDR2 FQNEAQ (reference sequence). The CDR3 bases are TGTGCCAGCAGCTACGACAGAATGGTGGCTGAAGCTTTCTTT. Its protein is CASSYDRMVAEAFF.

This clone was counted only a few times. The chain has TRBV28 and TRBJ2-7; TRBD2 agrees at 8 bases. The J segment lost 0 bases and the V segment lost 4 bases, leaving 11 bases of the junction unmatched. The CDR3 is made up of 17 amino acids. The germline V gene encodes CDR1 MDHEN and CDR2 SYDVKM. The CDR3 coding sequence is TGTGCCAGCAGTTCCCCCTTCACTAGCGGAAGCTCCTACGAGCAGTACTTC. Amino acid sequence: CASSSPFTSGSSYEQYF.